These T cell receptor beta chains were read from a single sample in a study of T cell repertoires in breast cancer. TCRdb re-called the emulsion pairing reads through MiXCR, storing one row per CDR3 protein. The data show about 40,000 distinct CDR3 sequences, 45% seen once. Specimen: CD8+ T cells. The source of these receptors is a pool of human donors with breast cancer or a healthy control (not recorded which). CDR3s include the opening cysteine and the closing phenylalanine or tryptophan. The D gene is left open where the match is weak. Clone size is not always given. Where it is, it says once, few, many or a class for expanded clones.

clone size | J gene | V gene | D gene | CDR3 DNA | CDR3 protein
many | TRBJ2-3 | TRBV27 | TRBD2 | TGTGCCAGCAGTCCCTTCAGCGGGAGAAGCACAGATACGCAGTATTTT | CASSPFSGRSTDTQYF
few | TRBJ2-3 | TRBV4-2 | NA | TGTGCCAGCAGCCAAGATCCCGCGGGGAAATCAAGAGATACGCAGTATTTT | CASSQDPAGKSRDTQYF
NA | TRBJ2-1 | TRBV2 | TRBD2 | TGTGCCAGCAGTTCCGGGACTAGCCCCAATGAGCAGTTCTTC | CASSSGTSPNEQFF
NA | TRBJ2-7 | TRBV6-2/TRBV6-3 | TRBD2 | TGTGCCAGCGTTCGCGGCGGGAGCCCGCCAAGGGAGCAGTACTTC | CASVRGGSPPREQYF
few | TRBJ1-1 | TRBV7-2 | NA | TGTGCCAGCAGCTTTTTCGTCGGCACTGAAGCTTTCTTT | CASSFFVGTEAFF
few | TRBJ1-3 | TRBV12-3/TRBV12-4 | TRBD1 | TGTGCCAGCCGGCGGGACAGCCCGAACACCATATATTTT | CASRRDSPNTIYF
NA | TRBJ1-1 | TRBV29-1 | NA | TGCAGCGTTGATGAGTTAGTGGCAGTAAACACTGAAGCTTTCTTT | CSVDELVAVNTEAFF
NA | TRBJ1-1 | TRBV7-2 | NA | TGTGCCAGCAGCTTAGAGGGGCGGGGGGCTGAAGCTTTCTTT | CASSLEGRGAEAFF
few | TRBJ1-2 | TRBV2 | NA | TGTGCCAGCAGTGATAAGACATTCAACTATGGCTACACCTTC | CASSDKTFNYGYTF
many | TRBJ1-1 | TRBV18 | TRBD1 | TGTGCCAGCTCACCAATCGATCTGGTGGACAGGGGAGGAGGGATGAACACTGAAGCTTTCTTT | CASSPIDLVDRGGGMNTEAFF
NA | TRBJ2-1 | TRBV7-2 | NA | TGTGCCAGCAAAAAGCAGTCCTCCTACAATGAGCAGTTCTTC | CASKKQSSYNEQFF
NA | TRBJ2-3 | TRBV7-8 | NA | TGTGCCAGCAGCTCAAGAACAGGGGGAGGGAATACGCAGTATTTT | CASSSRTGGGNTQYF
NA | TRBJ2-3 | TRBV5-1 | NA | TGCGCCAGCAGCGGGGACAGCGGGATAATGGATACGCAGTATTTT | CASSGDSGIMDTQYF
few | TRBJ1-2 | TRBV20-1 | NA | TGCAGTGCTAGGGATCACGGGGAGGGCTATGGCTACACCTTC | CSARDHGEGYGYTF
many | TRBJ1-2 | TRBV20-1 | TRBD1 | TGCAGTGCAGGGGGCCACCACTATGGCTACACCTTC | CSAGGHHYGYTF
few | TRBJ2-1 | TRBV12-3/TRBV12-4 | NA | TGTGCCAGCAGGTTTCTAGAGAACAATGAGCAGTTCTTC | CASRFLENNEQFF
few | TRBJ1-6 | TRBV20-1 | NA | TGCAGTGCAAGGGGTAGAATGGATTCACCCCTCCACTTT | CSARGRMDSPLHF
NA | TRBJ1-1 | TRBV12-3/TRBV12-4 | NA | TGTGCCAGCAGTCTCCTAAGCGTGAACACTGAAGCTTTCTTT | CASSLLSVNTEAFF
many | TRBJ1-1 | TRBV20-1 | TRBD1 | TGCAGTGCTAGACCAGGGACAGGTAACACTGAAGCTTTCTTT | CSARPGTGNTEAFF
NA | TRBJ1-2 | TRBV20-1 | NA | TGCAGTGCTAGAGATGTGGGGGGCATCGGGCGAGGCTACACCTTC | CSARDVGGIGRGYTF
few | TRBJ2-7 | TRBV7-9 | NA | TGTGCCAGCACAAACAGGGAAAACCTGGAGCAGTACTTC | CASTNRENLEQYF
NA | TRBJ2-7 | TRBV19 | NA | TGTGCCAGTAGTATAGGGTGGACAGCGTCCTACGAGCAGTACTTC | CASSIGWTASYEQYF
NA | TRBJ2-3 | TRBV20-1 | TRBD2 | TGCAGTGCTACCGAGCGGGGACTCACAGATACGCAGTATTTT | CSATERGLTDTQYF
NA | TRBJ2-1 | TRBV3-1 | TRBD2 | TGTGCCAGCAGCCCGACCCTAGCGGGAGACCCCTTTTCCTACAATGAGCAGTTCTTC | CASSPTLAGDPFSYNEQFF
NA | TRBJ2-5 | TRBV7-9 | NA | TGTGCCAGCAGCTTAGCGTCAGGTCGGAGGGAGACCCAGTACTTC | CASSLASGRRETQYF
few | TRBJ2-7 | TRBV24-1 | NA | TGTGCCACCAGAATGGCTTGCTCCTACGAGCAGTACTTC | CATRMACSYEQYF
once | TRBJ2-7 | TRBV25-1 | NA | TGTGCCAGCAGCGCCCCTGACAGGCTGGAGTGCGAGCAGTACTTC | CASSAPDRLECEQYF
NA | TRBJ2-1 | TRBV12-3/TRBV12-4 | TRBD2 | TGTGCCAGCAGTTTGAGTAGCGGGAGGTTTGAGCAGTTCTTC | CASSLSSGRFEQFF
once | TRBJ2-1 | TRBV5-1 | NA | TGCGCCAGCAGCTTGGCCCAGGGGGGGAGCTCCTACAATGAGCAGTTCTTC | CASSLAQGGSSYNEQFF
NA | TRBJ1-5 | TRBV19 | TRBD1 | TGTGCCAGTAGTAATCGACAGGGTCGCAATCAGCCCCAGCATTTT | CASSNRQGRNQPQHF
NA | TRBJ2-2 | TRBV15 | NA | TGTGCCGCCAGCAGAGTGACAGGTGGCGGGGAGCTGTTTTTT | CAASRVTGGGELFF
NA | TRBJ1-1 | TRBV5-5 | TRBD1 | TGTGCCAGCAGCTTTTTCGACAGGGACAACACTGAAGCTTTCTTT | CASSFFDRDNTEAFF
NA | TRBJ1-2 | TRBV27 | NA | TGTGCCAGCAGTTTATGGACCGACAGGCGGGAAGGTTACACCTTC | CASSLWTDRREGYTF
NA | TRBJ2-5 | TRBV7-6 | TRBD1 | TGTGCCAGCAGCCGACAGGGGGCCTTGGAGACCCAGTACTTC | CASSRQGALETQYF
once | TRBJ1-2 | TRBV5-1 | TRBD1 | TGCGCCAGCAGCTCGGACAGGGGGCGCGGGTACACCTTC | CASSSDRGRGYTF
NA | TRBJ1-1 | TRBV18 | TRBD1 | TGTGCCAGCTCCTACCACCGGGACAGGAAATACACTGAAGCTTTCTTT | CASSYHRDRKYTEAFF
NA | TRBJ1-1 | TRBV20-1 | NA | TGCAGTGCAACCGGGGGGCCGACCCTGAACACTGAAGCTTTCTTT | CSATGGPTLNTEAFF
few | TRBJ1-5 | TRBV6-5 | NA | TGTGCCAGCAGTTACAGTAATAGCAATCAGCCCCAGCATTTT | CASSYSNSNQPQHF
many | TRBJ2-3 | TRBV6-2/TRBV6-3 | NA | TGTGCCAGCAGCCTGAGTGAGGCGACAGATACGCAGTATTTT | CASSLSEATDTQYF
NA | TRBJ1-1 | TRBV4-2 | NA | TGTGCCAGCAGCCAGGAGGATGCGAACACTGAAGCTTTCTTT | CASSQEDANTEAFF
NA | TRBJ1-5 | TRBV2 | NA | TGTGCCAGCACTGGACGCCCGAATCAGCCCCAGCATTTT | CASTGRPNQPQHF
NA | TRBJ1-4 | TRBV6-6 | NA | TGTGCCAGCAGAGTGCTTTTGGACTCCGGACTGTTTTTT | CASRVLLDSGLFF
NA | TRBJ2-1 | TRBV12-3/TRBV12-4 | TRBD2 | TGTGCCAGCAGTTTAGCGACTAGCGGGTTTCACAATGAGCAGTTCTTC | CASSLATSGFHNEQFF
NA | TRBJ1-3 | TRBV6-5 | NA | TGTGCCAGCAGTTACTCGGGGCCCCAGGCTGGAAACACCATATATTTT | CASSYSGPQAGNTIYF
many | TRBJ2-1 | TRBV20-1 | TRBD2 | TGCAGTGCTCATAGCGGGGAAGACAATGAGCAGTTCTTC | CSAHSGEDNEQFF
once | TRBJ1-1 | TRBV18 | NA | TGTGCCGGCTCACCGAGTATTGGCCTCGACTGGGCGAACACTGAAGCTTTCTTT | CAGSPSIGLDWANTEAFF
few | TRBJ2-5 | TRBV25-1 | TRBD2 | TGTGCCAGCAGACCCCCGCTAGTACGCGGGGGAGAGACCCAGTACTTC | CASRPPLVRGGETQYF